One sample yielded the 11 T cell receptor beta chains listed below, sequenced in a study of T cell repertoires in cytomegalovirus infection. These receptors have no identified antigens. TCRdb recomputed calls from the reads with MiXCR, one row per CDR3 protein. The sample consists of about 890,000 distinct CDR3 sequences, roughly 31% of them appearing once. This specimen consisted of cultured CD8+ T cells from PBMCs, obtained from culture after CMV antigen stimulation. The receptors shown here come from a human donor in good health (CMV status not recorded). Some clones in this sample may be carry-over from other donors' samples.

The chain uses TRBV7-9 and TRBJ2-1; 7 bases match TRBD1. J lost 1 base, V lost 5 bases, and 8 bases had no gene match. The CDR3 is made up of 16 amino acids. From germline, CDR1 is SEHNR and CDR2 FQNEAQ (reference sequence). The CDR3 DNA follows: TGTGCCAGCAGCCAGGGAGACAGGGTTTCCTACAATGAGCAGTTCTTC. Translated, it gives CASSQGDRVSYNEQFF.

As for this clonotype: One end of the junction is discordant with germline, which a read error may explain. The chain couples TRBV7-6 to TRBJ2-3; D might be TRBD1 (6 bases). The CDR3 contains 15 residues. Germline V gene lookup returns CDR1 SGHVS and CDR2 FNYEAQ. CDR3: CANSPAAGGTDTQYF. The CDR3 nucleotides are TGTGCCAACAGCCCGGCTGCAGGGGGCACAGATACGCAGTATTTT.

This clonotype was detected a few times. Here the CDR3 DNA reads TGTGCCAGCGGACTGGGACTAGCGGGTCCCTCCTACGAGCAGTACGTC. It encodes CASGLGLAGPSYEQYV. The V and J genes are TRBV6-2 or TRBV6-3 and TRBJ2-7; TRBD2 aligns across 12 bases. In germline, CDR1 is MNHEY, CDR2 SVGEGT. This CDR3 contains 16 residues. Trimming cost V 8 bases and J 0 bases; bases outside gene matches: 8.

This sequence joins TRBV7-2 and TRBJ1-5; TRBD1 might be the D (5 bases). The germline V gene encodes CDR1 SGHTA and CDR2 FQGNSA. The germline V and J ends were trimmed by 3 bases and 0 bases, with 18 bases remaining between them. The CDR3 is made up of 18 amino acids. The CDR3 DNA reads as TGTGCCAGCAGCTTCATTACAGGCACTCACGTTAGCAATCAGCCCCAGCATTTT. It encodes CASSFITGTHVSNQPQHF.

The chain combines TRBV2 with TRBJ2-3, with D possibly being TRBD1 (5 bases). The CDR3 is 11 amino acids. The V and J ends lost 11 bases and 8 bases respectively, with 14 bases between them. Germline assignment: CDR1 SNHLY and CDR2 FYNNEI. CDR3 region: CAVRSQGTQYF. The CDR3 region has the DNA TGTGCCGTAAGGTCTCAGGGTACGCAGTATTTT.

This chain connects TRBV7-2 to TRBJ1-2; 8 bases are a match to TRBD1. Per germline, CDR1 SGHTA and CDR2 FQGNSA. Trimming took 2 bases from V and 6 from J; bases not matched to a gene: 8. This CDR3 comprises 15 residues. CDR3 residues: CASSLPADREDGYTF. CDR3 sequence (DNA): TGTGCCAGCAGCTTACCGGCGGACAGGGAAGATGGCTACACCTTC.

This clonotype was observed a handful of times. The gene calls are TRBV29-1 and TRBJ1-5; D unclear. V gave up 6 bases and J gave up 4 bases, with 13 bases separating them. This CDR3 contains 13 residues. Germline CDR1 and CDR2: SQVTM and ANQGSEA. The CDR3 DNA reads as TGCAGCGTGTGGGTCGGGGATAATCAGCCCCAGCATTTT. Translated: CSVWVGDNQPQHF.

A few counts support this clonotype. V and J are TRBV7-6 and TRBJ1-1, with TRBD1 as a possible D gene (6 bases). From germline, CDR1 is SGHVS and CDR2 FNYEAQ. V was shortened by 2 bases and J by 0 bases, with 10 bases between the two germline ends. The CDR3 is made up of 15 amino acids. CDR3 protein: CASSLYQGMNTEAFF. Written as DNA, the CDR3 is TGTGCCAGCAGCTTATACCAGGGGATGAACACTGAAGCTTTCTTT.

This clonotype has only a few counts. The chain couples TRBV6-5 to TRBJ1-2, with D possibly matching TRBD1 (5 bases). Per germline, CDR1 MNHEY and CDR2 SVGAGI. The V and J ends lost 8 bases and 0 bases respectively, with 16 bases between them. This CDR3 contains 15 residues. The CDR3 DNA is TGTGCCAGCTATACCCTTAGGGGCACTAACTATGGCTACACCTTC. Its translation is CASYTLRGTNYGYTF.

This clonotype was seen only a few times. In DNA form, the CDR3 reads TGTGCCAGCAGTGAGCCTCCGGGATTTGGCCTGAATAGCAATCAGCCCCAGCATTTT. Its protein is CASSEPPGFGLNSNQPQHF. The chain has TRBV6-1 and TRBJ1-5; unclear D gene. V was clipped by 3 bases and J by 0 bases, with 21 bases between them. CDR1 and CDR2 from the germline V gene are MNHNS and SASEGT. The CDR3 runs 19 residues.

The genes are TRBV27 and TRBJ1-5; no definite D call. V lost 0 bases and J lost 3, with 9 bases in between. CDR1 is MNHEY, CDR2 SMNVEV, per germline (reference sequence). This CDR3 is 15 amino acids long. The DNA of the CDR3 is TGTGCCAGCAGTTTATCATTGGGGTACAATCAGCCCCAGCATTTT. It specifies CASSLSLGYNQPQHF.